These 8 T cell receptor beta chains were sequenced from one sample in a study of regulatory T cells in long-lasting Graves disease. Time point given: newly diagnosed GD, antithyroid drugs for less than 3 months. PBMCs were the source of the RNA used for TCR sequencing. According to the study, TCR beta libraries were built with iRepertoire HTBI primers and CDR3-region Arm-PCR. One entry per CDR3 protein, called by TCRdb with MiXCR from the multiplex PCR reads. The table records 400,000 to 550,000 distinct CDR3 sequences, about 15% of them present only once. Separately, the same data were catalogued under a study of T cells in Graves' hyperthyroidism and ophthalmopathy.

The specimen comprised peripheral blood mononuclear cells (PBMCs), sampled at new diagnosis, from a patient treated with antithyroid drugs. The receptors stem from a woman under 30 with Graves disease.

This clonotype occurred many times. The chain uses TRBV12-3 or TRBV12-4 and TRBJ2-1; the match to TRBD2 covers 11 bases. This CDR3 region has 14 residues. V trimming: 5 bases; J trimming: 9 bases; junction bases outside the gene matches: 6. The CDR3 reads CASSILAGEREQFF. CDR3 nucleotide sequence: TGTGCCAGCAGTATACTAGCGGGAGAGCGTGAGCAGTTCTTC.

This clonotype has at least ten counts. The V and J genes are TRBV28 and TRBJ1-1; TRBD1 aligns across 8 bases. After removal of 5 bases from V and 1 base from J, the junction contained 6 bases not matched to a gene. Germline V gene data show CDR1 as MDHEN and CDR2 as SYDVKM. The CDR3 sequence is 15 residues long. In DNA form, the CDR3 reads TGTGCCAGCAGTATGCAGGGGGCTCGGAACACTGAAGCTTTCTTT. Translation gives CASSMQGARNTEAFF.

There are many counts of this clonotype. The rearrangement joins TRBV11-2 to TRBJ2-6, with D possibly TRBD1 on 5 matching bases. This CDR3 is 16 amino acids long. CDR1 and CDR2 from the germline V gene are SGHAT and FQNNGV. Deletions cut 1 base from V and 0 bases from J, with 7 bases between. CDR3 sequence reads: CASSLVDTSGANVLTF. CDR3 DNA sequence: TGTGCCAGCAGCTTAGTGGACACCTCTGGGGCCAACGTCCTGACTTTC.

This clonotype was detected many times. The chain joins TRBV6-2 or TRBV6-3 to TRBJ2-1, with unresolved D. The germline V gene encodes CDR1 MNHEY and CDR2 SVGEGT. Trimming removed 5 bases at V and 9 bases at J, with 8 bases between. The CDR3 is made up of 11 amino acids. The CDR3 protein is CASSTLSEQFF. As DNA, the CDR3 is TGTGCCAGCAGTACCCTGAGTGAGCAGTTCTTC.

The count of this clonotype is one. This sequence may be a read error, since a much larger clone differs from it by one base. The V and J genes are TRBV28 and TRBJ1-4; D remains ambiguous. The CDR3 has 16 amino acids. Trimming removed 5 bases from V and 7 bases from J, with 20 bases in between. The germline V gene has CDR1 MDHEN and CDR2 SYDVKM. In DNA form, the CDR3 reads TGTGCCAGCAGTCTCTCCCGCCGGCCCCCTAGTGAAAAACTGTTTTTT. Residues: CASSLSRRPPSEKLFF.

V and J are TRBV6-9 and TRBJ2-7, with TRBD1 matching over 7 bases. The length of the CDR3 is 15 residues. V shed 4 bases and J 2 bases; nucleotides not matched to a gene: 8. Germline loops: CDR1 MNHGY, CDR2 SVAAGI. CDR3 nucleotides: TGTGCCAGCAGTTTGCTCGGGGACAGCACCTACGAGCAGTACTTC. Residues: CASSLLGDSTYEQYF.

A few counts support this clonotype. CDR3 DNA sequence: TGTGCCAGCAGCTTGGTCCCCACCTACGAGCAGTACTTC. Encoded protein: CASSLVPTYEQYF. J is TRBJ2-7 and V is TRBV7-2; no reliable D call. The V and J ends lost 3 bases and 2 bases respectively, with 8 bases between them. Germline V lookup: CDR1 SGHTA, CDR2 FQGNSA. CDR3 size: 13 residues. Looking up the rest from reference TRBV7-2 and TRBJ2-7 gives the full variable domain: GAGVSQSPSNKVTEKGKDVELRCDPISGHTALYWYRQSLGQGLEFLIYFQGNSAPDKSGLPSDRFSAERTGGSVSTLTIQRTQQEDSAVYLCASSLVPTYEQYFGPGTRLTVT.

J is TRBJ1-1 and V is TRBV7-3; D possibly corresponds to TRBD1 (5 bases). The CDR3 has 14 amino acids. CDR1 and CDR2 (germline): SGHTA, FQGTGA. V lost 4 bases and J 5 bases, leaving 14 bases between the germline ends. CDR3 loop: CASSSGPGGTEAFF. The CDR3 region has the DNA TGTGCCAGCAGCTCCGGACCCGGGGGGACTGAAGCTTTCTTT.